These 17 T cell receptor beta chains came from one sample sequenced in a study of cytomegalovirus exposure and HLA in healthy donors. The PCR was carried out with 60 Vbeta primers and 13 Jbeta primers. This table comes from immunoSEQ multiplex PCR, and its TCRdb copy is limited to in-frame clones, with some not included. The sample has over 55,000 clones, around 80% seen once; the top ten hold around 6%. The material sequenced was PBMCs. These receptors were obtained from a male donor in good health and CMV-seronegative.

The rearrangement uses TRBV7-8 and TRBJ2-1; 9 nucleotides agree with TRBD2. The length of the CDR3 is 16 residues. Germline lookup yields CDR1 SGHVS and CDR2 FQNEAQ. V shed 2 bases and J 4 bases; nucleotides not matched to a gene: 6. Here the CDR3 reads CASSLNARGGYNEQFF. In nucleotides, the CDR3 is TGTGCCAGCAGCTTAAATGCGCGGGGGGGGTACAATGAGCAGTTCTTC.

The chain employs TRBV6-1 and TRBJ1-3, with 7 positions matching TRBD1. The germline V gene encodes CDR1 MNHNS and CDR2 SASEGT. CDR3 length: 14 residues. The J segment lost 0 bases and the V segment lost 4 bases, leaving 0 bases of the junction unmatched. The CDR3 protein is CASSAGGSGNTIYF. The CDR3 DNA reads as TGTGCCAGCAGTGCAGGGGGCTCTGGAAACACCATATATTTT.

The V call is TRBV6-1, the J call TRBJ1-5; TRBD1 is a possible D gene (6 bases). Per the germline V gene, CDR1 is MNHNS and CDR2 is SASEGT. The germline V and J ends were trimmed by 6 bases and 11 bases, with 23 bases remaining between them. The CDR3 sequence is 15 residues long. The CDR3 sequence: CASREFRAGVEAQHF. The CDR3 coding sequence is TGTGCCAGCAGGGAGTTTAGGGCAGGGGTTGAGGCCCAGCATTTT.

DNA of the CDR3: TGTGCCAGCAGCTCCGTCGGGGGGCCTGGAGATACGCAGTATTTT. Translated, it gives CASSSVGGPGDTQYF. The chain carries TRBV7-3 and TRBJ2-3; TRBD2 might be the D (7 bases). There are 15 residues in the CDR3. Germline V gene sequence: CDR1 SGHTA, CDR2 FQGTGA. Trimming took 4 bases from V and 5 from J, leaving 16 bases between them.

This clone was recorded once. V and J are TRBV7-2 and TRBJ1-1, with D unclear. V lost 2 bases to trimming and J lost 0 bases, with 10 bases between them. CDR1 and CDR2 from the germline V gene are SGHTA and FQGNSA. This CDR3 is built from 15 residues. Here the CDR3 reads CASSLLQDLNTEAFF. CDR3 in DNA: TGTGCCAGCAGCTTACTCCAGGATCTGAACACTGAAGCTTTCTTT.

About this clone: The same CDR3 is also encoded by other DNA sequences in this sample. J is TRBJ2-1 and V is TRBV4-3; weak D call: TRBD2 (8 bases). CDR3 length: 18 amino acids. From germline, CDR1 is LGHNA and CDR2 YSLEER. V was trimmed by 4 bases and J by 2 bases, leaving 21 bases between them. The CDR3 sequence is CASSPGLAGGSAYNEQFF. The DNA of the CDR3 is TGCGCCAGCAGCCCCGGACTAGCAGGGGGGAGCGCCTACAATGAGCAGTTCTTC.

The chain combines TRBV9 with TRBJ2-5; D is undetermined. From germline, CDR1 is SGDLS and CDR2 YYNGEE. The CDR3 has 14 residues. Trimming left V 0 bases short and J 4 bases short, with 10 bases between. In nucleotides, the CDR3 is TGTGCCAGCAGCGTAGTCCCAGATCCAGAGACCCAGTACTTC. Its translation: CASSVVPDPETQYF.

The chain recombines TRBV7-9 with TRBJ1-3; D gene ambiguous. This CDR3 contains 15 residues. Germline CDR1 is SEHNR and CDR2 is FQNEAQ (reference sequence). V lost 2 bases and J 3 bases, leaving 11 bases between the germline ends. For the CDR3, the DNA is TGTGCCAGCAGCTTAAGTCTACTCGGTGGAAACACCATATATTTT. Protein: CASSLSLLGGNTIYF.

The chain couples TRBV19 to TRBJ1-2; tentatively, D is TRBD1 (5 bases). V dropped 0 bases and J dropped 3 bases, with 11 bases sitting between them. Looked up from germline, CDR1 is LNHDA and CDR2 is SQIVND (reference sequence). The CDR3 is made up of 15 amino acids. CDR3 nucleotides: TGTGCCAGTAGTATAGAAGAAGGGGCGGACTATGGCTACACCTTC. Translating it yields CASSIEEGADYGYTF.

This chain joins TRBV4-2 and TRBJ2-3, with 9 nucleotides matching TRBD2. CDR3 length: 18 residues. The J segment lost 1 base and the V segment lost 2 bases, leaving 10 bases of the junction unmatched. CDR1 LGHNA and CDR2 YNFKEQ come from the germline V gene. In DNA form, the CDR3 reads TGTGCCAGCAGCCAAAGGCGGGGGGGCAATGACGGCACAGATACGCAGTATTTT. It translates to CASSQRRGGNDGTDTQYF.

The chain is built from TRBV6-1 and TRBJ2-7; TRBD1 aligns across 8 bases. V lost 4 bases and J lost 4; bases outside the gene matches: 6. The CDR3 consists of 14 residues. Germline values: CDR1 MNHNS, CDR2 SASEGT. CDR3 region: CASSAGQGAYEQYF. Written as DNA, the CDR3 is TGTGCCAGCAGTGCGGGGCAGGGGGCTTACGAGCAGTACTTC.

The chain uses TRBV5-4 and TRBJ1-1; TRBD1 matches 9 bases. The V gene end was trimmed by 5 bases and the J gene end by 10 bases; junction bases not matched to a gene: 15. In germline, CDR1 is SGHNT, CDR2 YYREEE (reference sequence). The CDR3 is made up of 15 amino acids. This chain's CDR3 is CASREKGQGKESAFF. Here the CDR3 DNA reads TGTGCCAGCAGGGAGAAGGGACAGGGAAAGGAATCAGCTTTCTTT.

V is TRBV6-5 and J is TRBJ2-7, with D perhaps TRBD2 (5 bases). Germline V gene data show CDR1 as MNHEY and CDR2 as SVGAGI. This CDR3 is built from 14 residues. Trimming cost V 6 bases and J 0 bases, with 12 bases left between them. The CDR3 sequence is CASSLRSGSYEQYF. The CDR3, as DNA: TGTGCCAGCAGCCTCCGAAGCGGCTCCTACGAGCAGTACTTC.

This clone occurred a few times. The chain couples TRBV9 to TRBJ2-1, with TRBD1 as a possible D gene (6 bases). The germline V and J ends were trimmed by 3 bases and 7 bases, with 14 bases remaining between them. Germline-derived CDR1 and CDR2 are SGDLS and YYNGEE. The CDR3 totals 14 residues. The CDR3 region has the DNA TGTGCCAGCAGCGGGTGGACAGCCAGGAATGAGCAGTTCTTC. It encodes CASSGWTARNEQFF.

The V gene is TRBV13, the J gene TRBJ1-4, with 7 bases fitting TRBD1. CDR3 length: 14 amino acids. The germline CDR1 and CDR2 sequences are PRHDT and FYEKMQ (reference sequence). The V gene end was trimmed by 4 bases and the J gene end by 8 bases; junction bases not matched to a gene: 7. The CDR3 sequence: CASSSRDSGEKLFF. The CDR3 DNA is TGTGCCAGCAGCTCCCGGGACAGTGGAGAAAAACTGTTTTTT.

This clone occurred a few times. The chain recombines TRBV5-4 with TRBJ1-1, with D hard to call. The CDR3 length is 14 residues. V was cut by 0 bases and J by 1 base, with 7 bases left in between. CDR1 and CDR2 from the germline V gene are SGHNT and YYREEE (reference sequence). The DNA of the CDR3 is TGTGCCAGCAGCTTGGAACAGTCGAACACTGAAGCTTTCTTT. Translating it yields CASSLEQSNTEAFF.

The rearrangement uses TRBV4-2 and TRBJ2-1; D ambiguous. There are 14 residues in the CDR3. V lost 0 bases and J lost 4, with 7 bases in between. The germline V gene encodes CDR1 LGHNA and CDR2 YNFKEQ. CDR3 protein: CASSQEGRYNEQFF. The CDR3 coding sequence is TGTGCCAGCAGCCAAGAGGGCAGGTACAATGAGCAGTTCTTC.